This is a list of T cell receptor beta chains from one sample in a study of blood T cell repertoires in COVID-19. TCRdb's copy holds only in-frame clones and misses some; the assay was immunoSEQ multiplex PCR. The repertoire includes about 270,000 clones, 80% to 90% of them detected once, and about 4% sits in the top ten. Material for sequencing was PBMCs or T cells enriched from blood (not recorded which). These receptors were collected from a woman in her 30s with acute COVID-19. Both conserved end residues are part of each CDR3. Not every row has a clone size; where given, it reads once, few, many or a size class.

v_gene	abundance	j_gene	CDR3aa
TRBV3-1/TRBV3-2	.	TRBJ2-1	CASRRLAGPPHEQFF
TRBV28	.	TRBJ2-5	CASSPSGQLLQETQYF
TRBV6-5	few	TRBJ1-5	CATARDRDQPQHF
TRBV11-2	.	TRBJ2-2	CASSLAAGELFF
TRBV9	few	TRBJ2-1	CASSQRRASGSHNEQFF
TRBV27	.	TRBJ2-7	CASGGAGTYEQYF
TRBV7-2	few	TRBJ2-7	CASSPHGGAIYEQYF
TRBV29-1	.	TRBJ2-7	CSVVQGGGYEQYF
TRBV30	.	TRBJ1-5	CAWSVLSSNQPQHF
TRBV24-1	.	TRBJ2-1	CATSDRLAGGNEQFF
TRBV27	once	TRBJ1-1	CASSPGGLGTEAFF
TRBV5-4	.	TRBJ1-2	CASSFDIRYSDGYTF
TRBV10-3	.	TRBJ2-7	CAISESGGAASYEQYF
TRBV19	once	TRBJ2-2	CASSIETGATGELFF
TRBV6-2/TRBV6-3	.	TRBJ2-7	CASSTETGPLYEQYF
TRBV6-5	.	TRBJ2-5	CASSYSEGQGLKTQYF
TRBV28	.	TRBJ2-1	CASSSRTRTSGNNEQFF
TRBV28	.	TRBJ2-7	CASSSGLAGDEQYF
TRBV9	once	TRBJ1-6	CASSAQTGEGSPLHF
TRBV6-5	.	TRBJ2-1	CASRPQREFNEQFF
TRBV28	.	TRBJ2-7	CASSPGNSYEQYF
TRBV14	.	TRBJ2-1	CASSQRDGQGPYNEQFF
TRBV1	.	TRBJ2-1	CTSSQDTPLYPYNEQFF
TRBV2	.	TRBJ2-1	CANSDGGPYNEQFF
TRBV7-2	.	TRBJ1-2	CATRGGQGHGYTF
TRBV4-1	.	TRBJ2-7	CASSQVGGSAYEQYF
TRBV28	.	TRBJ2-7	CASRTGAFPHEQYF
TRBV7-8	.	TRBJ2-1	CASSLGRVSSYNEQFF
TRBV10-3	.	TRBJ1-1	CAISERSSGGTEAFF
TRBV27	.	TRBJ2-7	CASRLAGGPYEQYF
TRBV28	few	TRBJ1-5	CAGGDRGLGQPQHF
TRBV28	.	TRBJ1-5	CASSSPQGQNQPQHF
TRBV11-2	once	TRBJ2-1	CASSLDPRTGGSYNEQFF
TRBV5-4	.	TRBJ2-7	CASSLSLTSGSYEQYF
TRBV2	.	TRBJ1-1	CASSAGQSNTEAFF
TRBV15	.	TRBJ1-3	CATSRDFDGGNTIYF
TRBV7-9	.	TRBJ2-1	CASSFIRDEQFF
TRBV7-8	.	TRBJ2-7	CASSPTSGSFREQYF
TRBV28	.	TRBJ2-5	CASSPAAVSQETQYF
TRBV10-3	.	TRBJ2-5	CAIRQGLAGETQYF
TRBV6-1	.	TRBJ2-3	CASSETLAGVSTDTQYF
TRBV7-8	.	TRBJ2-2	CASSLLANTGELFF
TRBV5-6	once	TRBJ1-1	CASSLWGQGRNTEAFF
TRBV14	.	TRBJ2-7	CASSPDSSYEQYF
TRBV5-4	.	TRBJ1-2	CASSLQGRLNYGYTF
TRBV18	.	TRBJ1-1	CASSPLKQGNSEAFF
TRBV12-3/TRBV12-4	few	TRBJ2-1	CASNQGGFNEQFF
TRBV2	.	TRBJ1-1	CASTGGTGLNTEAFF
TRBV7-2	.	TRBJ2-7	CASSWGDYSYEQYF
TRBV5-5	.	TRBJ2-7	CASSMGQGSYEQYF
TRBV7-6	.	TRBJ2-1	CASSLGVGGNNEQFF
TRBV5-1	.	TRBJ2-7	CASSPRPQGEGDEQYF
TRBV7-8	.	TRBJ1-4	CASSPELTGAQEKLFF
TRBV28	.	TRBJ1-5	CASKQGGGNQPQHF
TRBV28	.	TRBJ2-7	CASRVAGERGEQYF
TRBV4-3	.	TRBJ1-2	CASSQEFPPGAGGYTF
TRBV19	.	TRBJ2-7	CASSIGGATYEQYF
TRBV2	.	TRBJ1-1	CASIKTEAFF
TRBV25-1	.	TRBJ1-3	CASSEAGQGVGNTIYF